The 22 T cell receptor beta chains presented below share a single source sample, sequenced in a study of CD8 T cells in ankylosing spondylitis. MiXCR was run by TCRdb on the 5' RACE reads, yielding one entry per CDR3 protein. The sample has about 360,000 distinct CDR3 sequences, approximately 22% seen once. The sequenced sample was blood, either unsorted or a sorted T cell fraction (not recorded which). These receptors were collected from a male donor with ankylosing spondylitis or in good health (not recorded which).

The CDR3: CASSSFSNTEAFF. The CDR3 region has the DNA TGTGCCAGCAGTTCTTTTTCGAACACTGAAGCTTTCTTT. This sequence joins TRBV12-3 or TRBV12-4 and TRBJ1-1; D gene ambiguous. The CDR3 loop spans 13 amino acids. Trimming left V 4 bases short and J 1 base short, with 7 bases between.

The rearrangement uses TRBV12-3 or TRBV12-4 and TRBJ1-5, with D unclear. The CDR3 runs to 14 residues. Trimming stripped 1 base from V and 3 bases from J, with 7 bases between. CDR3 DNA sequence: TGTGCCAGCAGTTTAGGGCAGCTCAATCAGCCCCAGCATTTT. It is translated as CASSLGQLNQPQHF.

The chain combines TRBV20-1 with TRBJ1-2, with D possibly matching TRBD1 (6 bases). CDR1 is DFQATT, CDR2 SNEGSKA, per germline (reference sequence). Trimming pared 0 bases from V and 14 bases from J, leaving 22 bases between. The CDR3 length is 14 residues. The CDR3 DNA reads as TGCAGTGCTAGAGATCTCCAGGGGAATAGCCTCTGGACCTTC. Protein product: CSARDLQGNSLWTF.

V is TRBV2 and J is TRBJ2-5, with D maybe TRBD1 (6 bases). The germline CDR1 and CDR2 sequences are SNHLY and FYNNEI. CDR3 length: 12 amino acids. Deletions cut 11 bases from V and 5 bases from J, with 15 bases between. The CDR3 is CAPPPGAETQYF. CDR3 sequence (DNA): TGTGCCCCGCCCCCAGGGGCCGAGACCCAGTACTTC.

The J gene is TRBJ2-3, the V gene TRBV27; 7 bases map to TRBD1. Germline CDR1 is MNHEY and CDR2 is SMNVEV (reference sequence). The V segment lost 4 bases and the J segment 9 bases; nucleotides outside the gene matches: 7. The CDR3 totals 13 residues. The CDR3 here is CASSSLVQGTQYF. The DNA for the CDR3 is TGTGCCAGCAGTTCCCTCGTACAGGGGACGCAGTATTTT.

This clonotype was observed a few times. V and J are TRBV15 and TRBJ2-7; D is ambiguous. Between the trimmed V and J ends, which lost 5 bases and 5 bases, there was a span of 10 bases. Germline values: CDR1 LNHNV, CDR2 YYDKDF (reference sequence). This CDR3 is 12 amino acids long. CDR3 amino acids: CATSEDRDEQYF. The DNA of the CDR3 is TGTGCCACCAGCGAGGATAGAGACGAGCAGTACTTC. Combining the CDR3 with reference TRBV15 and TRBJ2-7 gives the whole variable domain DAMVIQNPRYQVTQFGKPVTLSCSQTLNHNVMYWYQQKSSQAPKLLFHYYDKDFNNEADTPDNFQSRRPNTSFCFLDIRSPGLGDTAMYLCATSEDRDEQYFGPGTRLTVT.

This rearrangement joins TRBV28 to TRBJ2-2; no clear D. Germline loops: CDR1 MDHEN, CDR2 SYDVKM. The CDR3 is 14 residues long. Trimming took off 6 bases at V and 6 bases at J, with 14 bases between the two ends. CDR3 region: CASSLTDPPGELFF. The CDR3 DNA follows: TGTGCCAGCAGCCTGACGGACCCACCCGGGGAGCTGTTTTTT.

In this sample, this clonotype turned up a few times. This chain connects TRBV5-6 to TRBJ2-1; 9 nucleotides match TRBD1. The CDR3 extends over 15 amino acids. J was trimmed by 6 bases and V by 4 bases; bases with no gene match: 8. Germline values: CDR1 SGHDT, CDR2 YYEEEE. The CDR3 region is CASSGGTGRINEQFF. The CDR3 DNA reads TGTGCCAGCAGCGGAGGGACAGGGAGGATCAATGAGCAGTTCTTC. Drawing the rest from reference TRBV5-6 and TRBJ2-1, the complete variable domain is DAGVTQSPTHLIKTRGQQVTLRCSPKSGHDTVSWYQQALGQGPQFIFQYYEEEERQRGNFPDRFSGHQFPNYSSELNVNALLLGDSALYLCASSGGTGRINEQFFGPGTRLTVL.

The rearrangement joins TRBV11-2 to TRBJ2-7; D gene uncertain. The V end was cut by 1 base, the J end by 2 bases, with 12 bases between. The CDR3 totals 15 residues. Germline V gene sequence: CDR1 SGHAT, CDR2 FQNNGV. This chain's CDR3 is CASSLGAHPPYEQYF. DNA for the CDR3: TGTGCCAGCAGCTTAGGAGCGCACCCCCCCTACGAGCAGTACTTC.

The genes are TRBV11-2 and TRBJ2-7; no definite D call. This CDR3 region has 14 residues. CDR1 and CDR2 (germline): SGHAT, FQNNGV. The V gene lost 3 bases and the J gene lost 2 bases, with 11 bases spanning the gap. The CDR3 coding sequence is TGTGCCAGCAGCTTCACCCTGGCGCCCTACGAGCAGTACTTC. It codes for CASSFTLAPYEQYF. Filled out from reference TRBV11-2 and TRBJ2-7, the complete variable domain reads EAGVAQSPRYKIIEKRQSVAFWCNPISGHATLYWYQQILGQGPKLLIQFQNNGVVDDSQLPKDRFSAERLKGVDSTLKIQPAKLEDSAVYLCASSFTLAPYEQYFGPGTRLTVT.

The CDR3 DNA sequence: TGTGCCACCTTACAGGGGGCTAATGAGCAGTTCTTC. It specifies CATLQGANEQFF. This chain connects TRBV6-1 to TRBJ2-1; 9 nucleotides line up with TRBD1. V lost 10 bases and J lost 7; bases outside the gene matches: 5. The length of the CDR3 is 12 residues. Germline CDR1 MNHNS, CDR2 SASEGT.

This clonotype was found many times. The genes are TRBV11-2 and TRBJ2-7, with a possible D match to TRBD1 (6 bases). This CDR3 is built from 13 residues. Germline loops: CDR1 SGHAT, CDR2 FQNNGV. V dropped 6 bases and J dropped 3 bases, with 12 bases sitting between them. The CDR3 sequence is CASSLRGIYEQYF. DNA for the CDR3: TGTGCCAGCAGTTTAAGGGGGATCTACGAGCAGTACTTC.

In its sample, this clonotype was seen a few times. The chain links TRBV12-3 or TRBV12-4 to TRBJ2-7; a possible D gene is TRBD1 (5 bases). The CDR3 is 14 amino acids. The V gene lost 5 bases and the J gene lost 7 bases, with 18 bases spanning the gap. The CDR3 spells CASSPLVGATEQYF. The CDR3 DNA sequence: TGTGCCAGCAGTCCCCTTGTAGGGGCAACGGAGCAGTACTTC.

The chain has TRBV12-3 or TRBV12-4 and TRBJ1-3; 7 nucleotides match TRBD1. The length of the CDR3 is 16 residues. The V gene end was trimmed by 5 bases and the J gene end by 4 bases; junction bases not matched to a gene: 11. The CDR3 sequence is CASSGTVSGGGNTIYF. The DNA for the CDR3 is TGTGCCAGCAGTGGGACAGTCTCTGGGGGAGGAAACACCATATATTTT.

Written as DNA, the CDR3 is TGTGCCACCAGCAAAAACCCCTCGATATCCTATGGCTACACCTTC. Translation: CATSKNPSISYGYTF. The chain recombines TRBV15 with TRBJ1-2; D remains unclear. Trimming removed 4 bases from V and 4 bases from J, with 16 bases in between. This CDR3 region has 15 residues. CDR1 and CDR2 from the germline V gene are LNHNV and YYDKDF (reference sequence).

This clonotype has only a few counts. The rearrangement uses TRBV12-3 or TRBV12-4 and TRBJ1-1; no reliable D call. V lost 0 bases and J lost 11, with 10 bases in between. The CDR3 covers 12 residues. CDR3 DNA: TGTGCCAGCAGTTTAGCGCTCAACGGGGCTTTCTTT. Translation gives CASSLALNGAFF.

This clonotype was seen a few times. The chain couples TRBV5-1 to TRBJ2-1; TRBD1 matches at 10 bases. V gave up 4 bases and J gave up 0 bases; unmatched junction bases: 7. This CDR3 spans 17 amino acids. From germline, CDR1 is SGHRS and CDR2 YFSETQ. The CDR3 DNA follows: TGCGCCAGCAGCACCGGACAGGGGGAAAACTCCTACAATGAGCAGTTCTTC. Residues: CASSTGQGENSYNEQFF. Looking up the rest from reference TRBV5-1 and TRBJ2-1 gives the full variable domain: KAGVTQTPRYLIKTRGQQVTLSCSPISGHRSVSWYQQTPGQGLQFLFEYFSETQRNKGNFPGRFSGRQFSNSRSEMNVSTLELGDSALYLCASSTGQGENSYNEQFFGPGTRLTVL.

This clonotype was found a few times. The genes are TRBV16 and TRBJ2-3; weak D call: TRBD1 (5 bases). V was pared by 3 bases and J by 4 bases, with 11 bases between. Germline V gives CDR1 KGHSY, CDR2 FQNENV. The CDR3 has 14 amino acids. This chain's CDR3 is CASSQLRVSDTQYF. Written as DNA, the CDR3 is TGTGCCAGCAGCCAGCTCAGGGTTTCAGATACGCAGTATTTT.

The chain uses TRBV12-3 or TRBV12-4 and TRBJ2-5, with 9 positions matching TRBD2. Trimming cost V 10 bases and J 5 bases; bases outside gene matches: 5. The CDR3 extends over 12 amino acids. The CDR3 bases are TGTGCCACGGCGGGGGGGCGGGAGACCCAGTACTTC. Amino acid sequence: CATAGGRETQYF.

V usage is TRBV5-5 and J usage is TRBJ2-3; TRBD2 might be the D (6 bases). The V end lost 4 bases, the J end lost 4 bases, and 13 bases lay between the germline ends. The CDR3 sequence is 14 residues long. Germline CDR1 is SGHKS and CDR2 is YYEKEE (reference sequence). This chain's CDR3 is CASSGGFRPDTQYF. CDR3 in DNA: TGTGCCAGCAGCGGGGGGTTCCGGCCAGATACGCAGTATTTT.

The rearrangement links TRBV7-6 to TRBJ2-5; D is ambiguous. Trimming pared 7 bases from V and 1 base from J, leaving 4 bases between. The CDR3 extends over 11 amino acids. Germline V gives CDR1 SGHVS, CDR2 FNYEAQ. This chain's CDR3 is CASNPQETQYF. CDR3 DNA sequence: TGTGCCAGCAACCCCCAAGAGACCCAGTACTTC. The full variable domain, in which reference TRBV7-6 and TRBJ2-5 provide the parts outside the CDR3, is GAGVSQSPRYKVTKRGQDVALRCDPISGHVSLYWYRQALGQGPEFLTYFNYEAQQDKSGLPNDRFSAERPEGSISTLTIQRTEQRDSAMYRCASNPQETQYFGPGTRLLVL.

The chain has TRBV12-3 or TRBV12-4 and TRBJ1-1; unclear D gene. There are 13 residues in the CDR3. Trimming left V 6 bases short and J 2 bases short, with 10 bases between. CDR3 nucleotide sequence: TGTGCCAGCAGCCGCGGCAGAAACACTGAAGCTTTCTTT. Residues: CASSRGRNTEAFF.